A single sample gave rise to the 30 T cell receptor beta chains below, sequenced in a study of Ad26.COV2.S vaccination and SARS-CoV-2 variants. Profiling relied on immunoSEQ multiplex PCR, and the TCRdb table lists in-frame clones only, not all of them. The repertoire holds 180,000 or so clones, roughly 87% seen once, with 5% to 6.5% in the top ten. The sequencing here drew on peripheral blood, taken after recovery from COVID-19. The receptors here all came from a human donor who had recovered from COVID-19.

This chain joins TRBV4-1 and TRBJ2-1; TRBD1 aligns across 11 bases. There are 20 residues in the CDR3. Germline values: CDR1 MGHRA, CDR2 YSYEKL. The ends lost 4 bases at V and 4 bases at J; junction bases unmatched: 18. In DNA form, the CDR3 reads TGCGCCAGCAGCCCTAGGACAGGGGGCGCGGGACTCACTCAGTACAATGAGCAGTTCTTC. Amino acids: CASSPRTGGAGLTQYNEQFF.

This clone was observed once. The chain recombines TRBV5-1 with TRBJ1-3; 7 nucleotides align to TRBD1. Looked up from germline, CDR1 is SGHRS and CDR2 is YFSETQ. Trimming cost V 0 bases and J 0 bases; bases outside gene matches: 3. The CDR3 length is 16 residues. CDR3 residues: CASSLDRGFSGNTIYF. CDR3 nucleotide sequence: TGCGCCAGCAGCTTGGACAGGGGATTCTCTGGAAACACCATATATTTT.

The chain couples TRBV28 to TRBJ2-1; 9 bases are shared with TRBD2. V shed 7 bases and J 7 bases; nucleotides not matched to a gene: 8. This CDR3 is built from 14 residues. Germline CDR1 is MDHEN and CDR2 is SYDVKM. The CDR3: CASKAAGGPNEQFF. In DNA, the CDR3 is TGTGCCAGCAAAGCGGCGGGGGGGCCAAATGAGCAGTTCTTC.

The V gene is TRBV4-1, the J gene TRBJ1-1; D is perhaps TRBD1 (5 bases). The germline V and J ends were trimmed by 0 bases and 1 base, with 12 bases remaining between them. The germline gives CDR1 MGHRA, CDR2 YSYEKL. This CDR3 is built from 16 residues. CDR3 nucleotides: TGCGCCAGCAGCCAAGATAGCGGGGCGGGGAACACTGAAGCTTTCTTT. Amino acid sequence: CASSQDSGAGNTEAFF.

The chain has TRBV6-6 and TRBJ1-2; the match to TRBD1 covers 9 bases. The CDR3 has 15 amino acids. Germline V gene data show CDR1 as MNHNY and CDR2 as SVGAGI (reference sequence). The ends lost 7 bases at V and 5 bases at J; junction bases unmatched: 11. CDR3 coding DNA: TGTGCCAGCATGGACCAGGGACAGGGATTTTATGGCTACACCTTC. Translation gives CASMDQGQGFYGYTF.

V is TRBV19 and J is TRBJ1-1, with D unclear. Trimming cost V 1 base and J 1 base, with 13 bases left between them. This CDR3 contains 16 residues. Germline assignment: CDR1 LNHDA and CDR2 SQIVND (reference sequence). CDR3 nucleotides: TGTGCCAGTAGTATAGGCCGGGGAGGAGGGAACACTGAAGCTTTCTTT. Protein sequence: CASSIGRGGGNTEAFF.

The V call is TRBV20-1, the J call TRBJ1-2; no clear D. Germline-derived CDR1 and CDR2 are DFQATT and SNEGSKA (reference sequence). The CDR3 runs to 11 residues. Trimming removed 0 bases from V and 6 bases from J, with 5 bases in between. DNA for the CDR3: TGCAGTGCTAGAGACGGTAATGGCTACACCTTC. Its translation is CSARDGNGYTF.

This chain links TRBV2 with TRBJ2-1; D may correspond to TRBD1 or TRBD2 (5 bases each). CDR3 length: 15 residues. Trimming left V 5 bases short and J 0 bases short, with 11 bases between. Germline CDR1 and CDR2: SNHLY and FYNNEI. The DNA for the CDR3 is TGTGCCAGCAGTCGGGGCCCTAGCTCCTACAATGAGCAGTTCTTC. This sequence encodes CASSRGPSSYNEQFF.

The chain employs TRBV29-1 and TRBJ2-3; D is uncertain. The CDR3 is made up of 13 amino acids. CDR1 and CDR2 (germline): SQVTM, ANQGSEA. Trimming stripped 8 bases from V and 6 bases from J, with 18 bases between. This CDR3 reads CSTLANGIDTQYF. For the CDR3, the DNA is TGCAGCACGTTAGCCAACGGTATCGATACGCAGTATTTT.

This clone showed up just once. V and J are TRBV7-9 and TRBJ1-3; D ambiguous. Looked up from germline, CDR1 is SEHNR and CDR2 is FQNEAQ (reference sequence). Trimming pared 8 bases from V and 0 bases from J, leaving 8 bases between. The CDR3 is 13 amino acids. CDR3 nucleotides: TGTGCCAGCGCGAGCCCCTCTGGAAACACCATATATTTT. As protein: CASASPSGNTIYF.

The chain uses TRBV6-5 and TRBJ1-4; possible D gene TRBD1, 5 bases. Trimming pared 0 bases from V and 11 bases from J, leaving 10 bases between. Germline CDR1 MNHEY, CDR2 SVGAGI. The CDR3 is 13 residues long. CDR3 sequence reads: CASSYSGGGKLFF. DNA of the CDR3: TGTGCCAGCAGTTACTCTGGGGGGGGGAAACTGTTTTTT.

The chain employs TRBV27 and TRBJ2-1; no firm D call. The CDR3 is 13 residues long. Germline CDR1 MNHEY, CDR2 SMNVEV (reference sequence). With 0 bases removed from V and 7 bases from J, the gap between germline ends came to 7 bases. CDR3 DNA: TGTGCCAGCAGTTTATCCTTTTGGAATGAGCAGTTCTTC. It is translated as CASSLSFWNEQFF.

The chain links TRBV6-5 to TRBJ2-7; tentatively, D is TRBD1 or TRBD2 (5 bases each). Germline V lookup: CDR1 MNHEY, CDR2 SVGAGI. V gave up 7 bases and J gave up 4 bases, with 17 bases separating them. The CDR3 spans 14 residues. Here the CDR3 DNA reads TGTGCCAGCAACCTGGACAACTGGGGGTACGAGCAGTACTTC. This gives the protein CASNLDNWGYEQYF.

The chain recombines TRBV2 with TRBJ2-7; D is perhaps TRBD2 (6 bases). V was shortened by 7 bases and J by 5 bases, with 18 bases between the two germline ends. Germline CDR1 reads SNHLY; CDR2 reads FYNNEI. The CDR3 covers 14 residues. The CDR3 here is CASNRLVGRNEQYF. The CDR3 nucleotides are TGTGCCAGCAATAGACTAGTAGGTCGTAACGAGCAGTACTTC.

The genes are TRBV7-6 and TRBJ2-2, with 11 bases aligning to TRBD2. This CDR3 region has 17 residues. V shed 4 bases, J shed 4 bases, and the junction held 8 bases outside the gene matches. Germline V CDR1 and CDR2: SGHVS, FNYEAQ. CDR3 amino acids: CASSSLAGASFTGELFF. The CDR3 nucleotides are TGTGCCAGCAGCTCACTAGCGGGGGCTTCTTTCACCGGGGAGCTGTTTTTT.

The chain links TRBV27 to TRBJ2-7; 11 nucleotides align to TRBD2. Trimming at V came to 6 bases and at J to 7 bases, leaving 11 bases not matched to a gene. The CDR3 runs 15 residues. Per the germline V gene, CDR1 is MNHEY and CDR2 is SMNVEV (reference sequence). The CDR3 DNA sequence: TGTGCCAGCAGAATTATAGCGGGAGGGCAGGAGGAGCAGTACTTC. This encodes CASRIIAGGQEEQYF.

This chain connects TRBV19 to TRBJ2-5; D is tentatively TRBD1 or TRBD2 (5 bases each). V lost 4 bases and J lost 4, with 13 bases in between. The CDR3 runs 14 residues. In germline, CDR1 is LNHDA, CDR2 SQIVND (reference sequence). The CDR3 DNA is TGTGCCAGTAGTACTTTCTGGGGACGAGAGACCCAGTACTTC. As protein: CASSTFWGRETQYF.

The chain recombines TRBV6-5 with TRBJ2-3; a weak D match, TRBD1 (6 bases). The V gene lost 0 bases and the J gene lost 2 bases, with 12 bases spanning the gap. The germline V gene encodes CDR1 MNHEY and CDR2 SVGAGI. There are 16 residues in the CDR3. CDR3 DNA sequence: TGTGCCAGCAGTTACTCGGGACAAGGAATCACAGATACGCAGTATTTT. This translates into CASSYSGQGITDTQYF.

V usage is TRBV7-9 and J usage is TRBJ1-4; D call uncertain. The CDR3 is 17 amino acids. Germline CDR1 reads SEHNR; CDR2 reads FQNEAQ (reference sequence). V dropped 3 bases and J dropped 8 bases, with 22 bases sitting between them. CDR3 in amino acids: CASSLTLGSPVGEKLFF. The CDR3 DNA reads as TGTGCCAGCAGCTTGACCCTAGGCAGTCCAGTAGGAGAAAAACTGTTTTTT.

The J gene is TRBJ1-2, the V gene TRBV6-6; 8 bases are shared with TRBD1. The CDR3 has 18 amino acids. CDR1 is MNHNY, CDR2 SVGAGI, per germline (reference sequence). The V segment lost 5 bases and the J segment 2 bases; nucleotides outside the gene matches: 16. The CDR3 here is CASSPFPASGGWNYGYTF. Written as DNA, the CDR3 is TGTGCCAGCAGTCCATTCCCCGCATCAGGGGGCTGGAACTATGGCTACACCTTC.

V usage is TRBV2 and J usage is TRBJ1-3; D not certain. This CDR3 spans 15 amino acids. The V gene's germline CDR1 is SNHLY and CDR2 FYNNEI. V was clipped by 6 bases and J by 4 bases, with 16 bases between them. CDR3 DNA sequence: TGTGCCAGCAGCGCGGGCAACCATATAGGAAACACCATATATTTT. Translated: CASSAGNHIGNTIYF.

The rearrangement uses TRBV19 and TRBJ1-5; TRBD1 agrees at 10 bases. CDR3 length: 16 amino acids. Trimming cost V 3 bases and J 1 base; bases outside gene matches: 3. Germline V gives CDR1 LNHDA, CDR2 SQIVND (reference sequence). The CDR3 coding sequence is TGTGCCAGTAGTATCACGGACAGGGGGAGCAATCAGCCCCAGCATTTT. Its protein is CASSITDRGSNQPQHF.

The CDR3 is CASIDRGATEAFF. Here the CDR3 DNA reads TGTGCCAGCATCGACAGGGGGGCCACTGAAGCTTTCTTT. This sequence joins TRBV2 and TRBJ1-1; TRBD1 matches 9 bases. CDR1 SNHLY and CDR2 FYNNEI come from the germline V gene. This CDR3 spans 13 amino acids. The junction had 4 bases not matched to a gene; V was cut back by 7 bases and J by 4 bases.

The DNA for the CDR3 is TGCAGTGCCCAAACGGGTCATGAGCAGTTCTTC. Its protein is CSAQTGHEQFF. The V call is TRBV20-1, the J call TRBJ2-1; D remains ambiguous. The CDR3 consists of 11 residues. From germline, CDR1 is DFQATT and CDR2 SNEGSKA (reference sequence). V was trimmed by 6 bases and J by 8 bases, leaving 11 bases between them.

In its sample, this clone was seen a few times. This chain connects TRBV27 to TRBJ2-5, with TRBD1 matching 7 bases. Germline CDR1 MNHEY, CDR2 SMNVEV (reference sequence). This CDR3 spans 13 amino acids. The ends lost 3 bases at V and 7 bases at J; junction bases unmatched: 5. CDR3 DNA sequence: TGTGCCAGCAGTTTTGACAGGGATGGGACCCAGTACTTC. This sequence encodes CASSFDRDGTQYF.

Here the CDR3 DNA reads TGCAGTGCCAGTGGGGGACTAGCGGGACACAATGAGCAGTTCTTC. Its protein is CSASGGLAGHNEQFF. This chain joins TRBV20-1 and TRBJ2-1; 13 bases line up with TRBD2. This CDR3 is 15 amino acids long. The germline gives CDR1 DFQATT, CDR2 SNEGSKA (reference sequence). V shed 6 bases, J shed 5 bases, and the junction held 7 bases outside the gene matches.

This clone has more than one count but fewer than ten. This rearrangement joins TRBV28 to TRBJ2-2, with D possibly being TRBD2 (7 bases). CDR1 and CDR2 from the germline V gene are MDHEN and SYDVKM. Trimming pared 10 bases from V and 0 bases from J, leaving 18 bases between. CDR3 length: 16 residues. The CDR3 nucleotides read TGTGCCATCGAGGGAAAGGGGGGGACGAACACCGGGGAGCTGTTTTTT. Its protein is CAIEGKGGTNTGELFF.

The chain has TRBV9 and TRBJ2-3; 12 nucleotides agree with TRBD2. With V trimmed by 0 bases and J by 5 bases, 1 base remained unmatched. The CDR3 contains 15 residues. Germline V lookup: CDR1 SGDLS, CDR2 YYNGEE. The CDR3 coding sequence is TGTGCCAGCAGCGTAGAACTAGCGGGGGGAGATACGCAGTATTTT. Its translation is CASSVELAGGDTQYF.

The chain combines TRBV7-9 with TRBJ1-2; 7 positions match TRBD1. Germline assignment: CDR1 SEHNR and CDR2 FQNEAQ (reference sequence). The CDR3 covers 16 residues. The J segment lost 0 bases and the V segment lost 5 bases, leaving 9 bases of the junction unmatched. This chain's CDR3 is CASSRTGTEANYGYTF. The CDR3 DNA follows: TGTGCCAGCAGCCGCACCGGGACAGAAGCTAACTATGGCTACACCTTC.

This chain uses TRBV19 with TRBJ2-5; D possibly corresponds to TRBD1 (6 bases). V dropped 3 bases and J dropped 5 bases, with 16 bases sitting between them. The CDR3 runs to 15 residues. Germline V gives CDR1 LNHDA, CDR2 SQIVND (reference sequence). CDR3 sequence: CASSIQGSTGETQYF. Here the CDR3 DNA reads TGTGCCAGTAGTATTCAGGGGTCCACCGGGGAGACCCAGTACTTC.